These T cell receptor beta chains were read from a single sample in a study of beta chain features in type 1 diabetes. Assay: immunoSEQ multiplex PCR; the TCRdb copy retains only in-frame clones and omits some. This sample carries about 390,000 clones, around 10% of them seen once, and the ten largest clones take over 0.45%. Sequenced material: central memory CD4+ T cells from blood. The receptors stem from a man younger than 45 with type 1 diabetes. CDR3s include the opening cysteine and the closing phenylalanine or tryptophan. The order of the fields is J gene, clone size, V gene, D gene, CDR3 protein, CDR3 DNA. D genes are given only for firm matches. Only some rows state a clone size, as once, few, many or a class for expanded clones.

j_call: TRBJ2-1
clone_size: many
v_call: TRBV2
d_call: TRBD2
cdr3_aa: CASRGLAGGPDDEQFF
cdr3_nt: TGTGCCAGCAGGGGACTAGCGGGAGGGCCTGACGATGAGCAGTTCTTC

j_call: TRBJ2-3
clone_size: .
v_call: TRBV7-9
d_call: .
cdr3_aa: CASSLQGGTDTQYF
cdr3_nt: TGTGCCAGCAGCCTGCAGGGGGGTACAGATACGCAGTATTTT

j_call: TRBJ1-4
clone_size: .
v_call: TRBV11-2
d_call: TRBD1
cdr3_aa: CASSVGQGDEKLFF
cdr3_nt: TGTGCCAGCAGCGTAGGACAGGGAGATGAAAAACTGTTTTTT

j_call: TRBJ1-2
clone_size: few
v_call: TRBV5-4
d_call: .
cdr3_aa: CASTPTRGSF
cdr3_nt: TGTGCCAGCACCCCTACGAGGGGATCCTTC

j_call: TRBJ1-1
clone_size: .
v_call: TRBV6-5
d_call: .
cdr3_aa: CASSYATDGTEAFF
cdr3_nt: TGTGCCAGCAGTTATGCCACGGACGGCACTGAAGCTTTCTTT

j_call: TRBJ1-5
clone_size: few
v_call: TRBV2
d_call: .
cdr3_aa: CASSVYGSGNQPQHF
cdr3_nt: TGTGCCAGCAGTGTATATGGCAGCGGCAATCAGCCCCAGCATTTT

j_call: TRBJ2-7
clone_size: few
v_call: TRBV7-2
d_call: .
cdr3_aa: CASSRWTEKGNEQYF
cdr3_nt: TGTGCCAGCAGCCGATGGACGGAGAAAGGCAACGAGCAGTACTTC

j_call: TRBJ2-7
clone_size: .
v_call: TRBV7-9
d_call: TRBD2
cdr3_aa: CASSLRSSGSYEQYF
cdr3_nt: TGTGCCAGCAGCTTAAGGTCTAGCGGTTCCTACGAGCAGTACTTC

j_call: TRBJ1-5
clone_size: .
v_call: TRBV19
d_call: .
cdr3_aa: CASSMTVGSNQPQHF
cdr3_nt: TGTGCCAGTAGTATGACAGTGGGGAGCAATCAGCCCCAGCATTTT

j_call: TRBJ2-3
clone_size: many
v_call: TRBV4-3
d_call: .
cdr3_aa: CASSHSGARGTDTQYF
cdr3_nt: TGCGCCAGCAGCCATTCGGGAGCCAGGGGCACAGATACGCAGTATTTT

j_call: TRBJ2-1
clone_size: .
v_call: TRBV5-6
d_call: .
cdr3_aa: CASSFFGQEYNEQFF
cdr3_nt: TGTGCCAGCAGCTTTTTCGGGCAGGAGTACAATGAGCAGTTCTTC

j_call: TRBJ2-3
clone_size: .
v_call: TRBV7-8
d_call: TRBD2
cdr3_aa: CASSFLRTSRRPGTDTQYF
cdr3_nt: TGTGCCAGCAGCTTCCTCAGGACTAGCAGGAGGCCGGGCACAGATACGCAGTATTTT

j_call: TRBJ1-5
clone_size: .
v_call: TRBV6-5
d_call: .
cdr3_aa: CASGSRERQPQHF
cdr3_nt: TGTGCCAGCGGGTCGAGAGAGCGCCAGCCCCAGCATTTT

j_call: TRBJ2-7
clone_size: .
v_call: TRBV19
d_call: TRBD1
cdr3_aa: CASSLREGTGRYEQYF
cdr3_nt: TGTGCCAGTAGTCTCCGGGAAGGGACAGGGCGCTACGAGCAGTACTTC

j_call: TRBJ1-3
clone_size: many
v_call: TRBV9
d_call: .
cdr3_aa: CASSAALQGPDTIYF
cdr3_nt: TGTGCCAGCAGCGCGGCCTTGCAGGGCCCAGACACCATATATTTT

j_call: TRBJ2-3
clone_size: .
v_call: TRBV27
d_call: .
cdr3_aa: CASSITVQADTQYF
cdr3_nt: TGTGCCAGCAGTATCACCGTTCAGGCAGATACGCAGTATTTT

j_call: TRBJ2-3
clone_size: many
v_call: TRBV28
d_call: TRBD1
cdr3_aa: CASRLLGQGTDTQYF
cdr3_nt: TGTGCCAGCAGACTCCTGGGACAGGGGACAGATACGCAGTATTTT

j_call: TRBJ1-4
clone_size: many
v_call: TRBV7-9
d_call: .
cdr3_aa: CASEKGRANEKLFF
cdr3_nt: TGTGCCAGCGAGAAGGGCCGAGCTAATGAAAAACTGTTTTTT

j_call: TRBJ1-2
clone_size: few
v_call: TRBV6-5
d_call: TRBD1
cdr3_aa: CAASGDRDYGYTF
cdr3_nt: TGTGCCGCCTCAGGGGACAGGGACTATGGCTACACCTTC

j_call: TRBJ2-7
clone_size: .
v_call: TRBV5-6
d_call: .
cdr3_aa: CASSGGGREGSQYF
cdr3_nt: TGTGCCAGCAGCGGAGGTGGGCGGGAAGGGTCGCAGTACTTC

j_call: TRBJ2-3
clone_size: many
v_call: TRBV7-9
d_call: TRBD1
cdr3_aa: CASSQGAAGLTDTQYF
cdr3_nt: TGTGCCAGCAGCCAGGGGGCCGCAGGCCTCACAGATACGCAGTATTTT

j_call: TRBJ1-2
clone_size: few
v_call: TRBV18
d_call: .
cdr3_aa: CASSPPEGSYGYTF
cdr3_nt: TGTGCCAGCTCACCACCGGAGGGTAGCTATGGCTACACCTTC

j_call: TRBJ2-1
clone_size: few
v_call: TRBV4-2
d_call: .
cdr3_aa: CASSLPLGREQFF
cdr3_nt: TGTGCCAGCAGCCTCCCCTTAGGGAGAGAGCAGTTCTTC

j_call: TRBJ2-7
clone_size: .
v_call: TRBV7-3
d_call: .
cdr3_aa: CASSTSQDLSYEQYF
cdr3_nt: TGTGCCAGCAGCACCTCCCAGGACTTGTCTTACGAGCAGTACTTC

j_call: TRBJ1-1
clone_size: .
v_call: TRBV6-1
d_call: TRBD1
cdr3_aa: CASRLEGAGTEAFF
cdr3_nt: TGTGCCAGCAGGTTAGAGGGGGCCGGTACTGAAGCTTTCTTT

j_call: TRBJ1-2
clone_size: .
v_call: TRBV7-8
d_call: .
cdr3_aa: CASSLGWKASNYGYTF
cdr3_nt: TGTGCCAGCAGCTTAGGGTGGAAGGCGTCTAACTATGGCTACACCTTC

j_call: TRBJ2-5
clone_size: many
v_call: TRBV28
d_call: .
cdr3_aa: CASSSPGPKTQYF
cdr3_nt: TGTGCCAGCAGTTCACCGGGACCGAAAACCCAGTACTTC

j_call: TRBJ1-2
clone_size: .
v_call: TRBV6-1
d_call: .
cdr3_aa: CASSETGTYGYTF
cdr3_nt: TGTGCCAGCAGTGAAACGGGGACCTATGGCTACACCTTC

j_call: TRBJ2-1
clone_size: .
v_call: TRBV6-6
d_call: .
cdr3_aa: CASSYEGSYNEQFF
cdr3_nt: TGTGCCAGCAGTTACGAAGGTTCCTACAATGAGCAGTTCTTC

j_call: TRBJ2-7
clone_size: .
v_call: TRBV7-2
d_call: TRBD2
cdr3_aa: CASSLPTSGVQQYF
cdr3_nt: TGTGCCAGCAGCTTACCGACTAGCGGGGTGCAGCAGTACTTC

j_call: TRBJ2-5
clone_size: few
v_call: TRBV6-5
d_call: TRBD1
cdr3_aa: CASRQDRQQETQYF
cdr3_nt: TGTGCCAGCAGACAGGACAGGCAGCAAGAGACCCAGTACTTC

j_call: TRBJ2-1
clone_size: .
v_call: TRBV28
d_call: .
cdr3_aa: CASRPTRNEQFF
cdr3_nt: TGTGCCAGCAGACCCACCCGCAATGAGCAGTTCTTC

j_call: TRBJ2-1
clone_size: many
v_call: TRBV21-1
d_call: .
cdr3_aa: CASSSPTSFSNEQFF
cdr3_nt: TGTGCCAGCAGCAGCCCGACTAGCTTTTCCAATGAGCAGTTCTTC